This T cell receptor (beta chain) comes out of a study of T cells in Graves' hyperthyroidism and ophthalmopathy. RNA transcripts provided the source from which TCR beta CDR3 regions were amplified. HTBI primers drove first-round RT-PCR of the TCR CDR3. One entry per CDR3 protein results from TCRdb running MiXCR on the multiplex PCR reads. The table has about 500,000 distinct CDR3 sequences, 15% to 20% seen once; the top ten hold about 29%. The specimen sequenced was blood. The TCR comes from a woman aged 25 to 45 with Graves' ophthalmopathy.

CDR3 DNA: TGCAGTGCTAGAGGTCCACTAGCGGAATACAATGAGCAGTTCTTC. Translation: CSARGPLAEYNEQFF. V and J are TRBV20-1 and TRBJ2-1; 8 bases map to TRBD2. CDR3 size: 15 residues. J was trimmed by 4 bases and V by 1 base; bases with no gene match: 6. The germline gives CDR1 DFQATT, CDR2 SNEGSKA (reference sequence).